This T cell receptor beta chain was obtained from a study of cytomegalovirus exposure and HLA in healthy donors. General observations from the study: The Asian-associated ancestry cluster reportedly had fewer N-insertions than the roughly 720-donor mean in a later analysis. An analysis done earlier found most TCR beta V segments productive about 90% or about 30% of the time.

CDR1 is LGHNA and CDR2 is YSLEER in the germline V gene. Germline trimming cut 1 base from V and 8 bases from J; bases unmatched to any gene: 17. This CDR3 region has 18 residues. This clone was recorded once. Its antigen is unknown. Primers for the PCR totalled 60 Vbeta and 13 Jbeta. The data were produced by immunoSEQ multiplex PCR, yet TCRdb's version contains in-frame clones alone and is incomplete. The sample has some 150,000 clones; approximately 78% are singletons. Material: PBMCs. This receptor was obtained from a human donor in good health. The chain couples TRBV4-3 to TRBJ2-1, with 7 bases fitting TRBD2. The CDR3 DNA reads as TGCGCCAGCAGCCAAGGGAGTAGACGGCCTAGCGGAGTCTATGAGCAGTTCTTC. Its protein product is CASSQGSRRPSGVYEQFF.